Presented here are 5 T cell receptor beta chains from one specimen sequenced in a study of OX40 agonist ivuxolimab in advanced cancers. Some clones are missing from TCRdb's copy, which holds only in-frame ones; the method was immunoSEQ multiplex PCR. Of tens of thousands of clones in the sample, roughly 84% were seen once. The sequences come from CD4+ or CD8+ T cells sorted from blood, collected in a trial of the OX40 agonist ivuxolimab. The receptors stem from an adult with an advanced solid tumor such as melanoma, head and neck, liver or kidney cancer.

The CDR3 sequence is CASSVGGRTNNYGYTF. Here the CDR3 DNA reads TGTGCCAGCAGCGTTGGCGGACGCACCAATAACTATGGCTACACCTTC. V is TRBV9 and J is TRBJ1-2; no clear D gene. The ends were cut back, 2 bases at V and 1 base at J, with 15 bases in the middle. Per the germline V gene, CDR1 is SGDLS and CDR2 is YYNGEE. The CDR3 is 16 residues long.

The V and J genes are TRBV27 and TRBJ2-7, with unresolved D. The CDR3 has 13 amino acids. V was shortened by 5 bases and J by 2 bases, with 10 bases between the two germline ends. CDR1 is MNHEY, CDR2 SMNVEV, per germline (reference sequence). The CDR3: CASSNTNTYEQYF. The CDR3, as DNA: TGTGCCAGCAGTAACACCAATACCTACGAGCAGTACTTC.

CDR3 bases: TGTGCCAGTAGTATAGATTCGGCCCCCTATGGCTACACCTTC. Translating it yields CASSIDSAPYGYTF. The rearrangement uses TRBV19 and TRBJ1-2; D not resolved. The germline CDR1 and CDR2 sequences are LNHDA and SQIVND (reference sequence). The CDR3 loop spans 14 amino acids. The V and J ends lost 0 bases and 4 bases respectively, with 9 bases between them.

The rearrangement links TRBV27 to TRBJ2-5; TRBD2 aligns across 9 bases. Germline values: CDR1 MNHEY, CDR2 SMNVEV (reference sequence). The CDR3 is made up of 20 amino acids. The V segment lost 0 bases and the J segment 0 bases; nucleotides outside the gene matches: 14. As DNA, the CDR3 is TGTGCCAGCAGTTTATCCGCCAGGGGCCCCAGCGGGGGGTACCAAGAGACCCAGTACTTC. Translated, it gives CASSLSARGPSGGYQETQYF.

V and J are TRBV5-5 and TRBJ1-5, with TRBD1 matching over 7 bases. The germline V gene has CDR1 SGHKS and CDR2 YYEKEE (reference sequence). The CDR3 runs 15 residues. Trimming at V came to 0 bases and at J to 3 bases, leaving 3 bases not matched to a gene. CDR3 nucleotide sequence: TGTGCCAGCAGCTTGGACAGGGGAGACAATCAGCCCCAGCATTTT. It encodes CASSLDRGDNQPQHF.